The text below deals with one T cell receptor beta chain. This sample was taken from a study of blood T cell repertoires in COVID-19. Study as a whole: Sample material is recorded as cDNA or gDNA derived from T cells, B-cell-depleted T cells, or PBMCs.

The CDR3 covers 12 residues. V was pared by 0 bases and J by 15 bases, with 13 bases between. CDR1 SGDLS and CDR2 YYNGEE come from the germline V gene. Authors' analysis steps: Amplification of reference gene primers provided the estimated nucleated cell counts. Using immunoSEQ multiplex PCR, the repertoire was profiled, and TCRdb retains in-frame clones only, with some absent. V and J calls and clone size are those listed in that table; D and trimming were worked out from the DNA. The data show 30,000 to 40,000 clones, roughly 93% seen once. The rearrangement joins TRBV9 to TRBJ2-1; possibly TRBD2 for D (6 bases). The sequenced sample consisted of peripheral blood. This TCR came from a male donor with active COVID-19. DNA for the CDR3: TGTGCCAGCAGCGTAGTGGGCGGGGCCCGGTTCTTC. Its protein product is CASSVVGGARFF.